This T cell receptor beta chain was sequenced in a study of OX40 agonist ivuxolimab in advanced cancers. In regard to this clone: Its matching antigen is unknown.

Only in-frame clones appear in the TCRdb table, and some are missing; sequencing was by immunoSEQ multiplex PCR. The sample shows about 55,000 clones, 70% to 80% of them seen only once. Overall study findings and caveats: CD8+ T cells showed, on average, more clonal expansion than CD4+ cells. Clones of CD4+ and CD8+ blood T cells grew by week 6 at doses of 0.1 to 3.0 mg/kg.

Germline CDR1 is MNHNY and CDR2 is SVGAGI (reference sequence). Trimming removed 10 bases from V and 1 base from J, with 13 bases in between. This CDR3 spans 13 amino acids. The chain recombines TRBV6-6 with TRBJ1-1; D is unclear. Here the sequenced sample was CD4+ or CD8+ T cells sorted from blood, taken in a trial of the OX40 agonist ivuxolimab. The source is an adult with an advanced solid tumor such as melanoma, head and neck, liver or kidney cancer. CDR3 coding DNA: TGTGCCAACACCGTTTTGAAGAACACTGAAGCTTTCTTT. The encoded protein is CANTVLKNTEAFF.